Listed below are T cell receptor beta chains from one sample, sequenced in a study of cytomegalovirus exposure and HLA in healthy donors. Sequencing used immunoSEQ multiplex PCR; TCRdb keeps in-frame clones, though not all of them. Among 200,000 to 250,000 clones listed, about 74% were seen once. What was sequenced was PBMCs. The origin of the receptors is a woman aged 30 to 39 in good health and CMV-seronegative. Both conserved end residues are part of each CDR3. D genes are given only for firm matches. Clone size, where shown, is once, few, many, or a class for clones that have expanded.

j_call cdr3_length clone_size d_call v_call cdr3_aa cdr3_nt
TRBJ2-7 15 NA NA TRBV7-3 CASSLTAGIFGEQYF TGTGCCAGCAGTTTGACGGCGGGGATTTTCGGCGAGCAGTACTTC
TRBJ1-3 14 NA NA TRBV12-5 CASGPIGTGNTIYF TGTGCTAGTGGTCCCATAGGGACAGGAAACACCATATATTTT
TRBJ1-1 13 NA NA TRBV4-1 CASSQRWNTEAFF TGCGCCAGCAGCCAGAGGTGGAACACTGAAGCTTTCTTT
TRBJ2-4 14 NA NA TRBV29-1 CSVLLAGDGNIQYF TGCAGCGTCCTATTAGCAGGGGATGGGAACATTCAGTACTTC
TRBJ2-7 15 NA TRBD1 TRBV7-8 CASSYPTGVSYEQYF TGTGCCAGCAGCTACCCGACAGGGGTCTCCTACGAGCAGTACTTC
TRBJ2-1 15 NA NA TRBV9 CASSVAGIPYNEQFF TGTGCCAGCAGCGTAGCAGGGATCCCCTACAATGAGCAGTTCTTC
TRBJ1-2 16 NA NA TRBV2 CASPFGGAIRQGGYTF TGTGCCAGCCCCTTTGGCGGTGCGATAAGGCAAGGTGGCTACACCTTC
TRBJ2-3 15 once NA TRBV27 CASSPGAWGTDTQYF TGTGCCAGCAGCCCCGGAGCCTGGGGCACAGATACGCAGTATTTT
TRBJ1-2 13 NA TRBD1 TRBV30 CAWSRGRGNGYTF TGTGCCTGGTCTAGGGGGCGCGGGAATGGCTACACCTTC
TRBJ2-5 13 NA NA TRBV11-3 CASSFTSKETQYF TGTGCCAGCAGCTTTACCAGTAAAGAGACCCAGTACTTC
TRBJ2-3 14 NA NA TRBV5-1 CASSARGSTDTQYF TGCGCCAGCAGCGCCCGGGGTAGCACAGATACGCAGTATTTT
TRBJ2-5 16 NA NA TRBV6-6 CASSFLPRGAPETQYF TGTGCCAGCAGTTTTCTCCCCAGGGGGGCCCCAGAGACCCAGTACTTC